Each of the 15 T cell receptor beta chains below was sequenced from the same sample in a study of T cell responses to AZD1222 COVID-19 vaccine. Profiled with immunoSEQ multiplex PCR; TCRdb holds only in-frame clones, not every one. The table records over 65,000 clones, roughly nine tenths of them present only once. The source material was peripheral blood, sampled on day 0 of AZD1222 vaccination. These receptor sequences come from an adult in good health.

The J gene is TRBJ1-3, the V gene TRBV28; 9 bases line up with TRBD1. This CDR3 is 15 amino acids long. The trim removed 6 bases at V and 6 bases at J, leaving 9 bases unmatched. CDR1 MDHEN and CDR2 SYDVKM come from the germline V gene. The CDR3 DNA sequence: TGTGCCAGCAGCCCCGGGACAGGGTTCGCAAACACCATATATTTT. The encoded protein is CASSPGTGFANTIYF.

V is TRBV3-1 (or the pseudogene TRBV3-2) and J is TRBJ2-3; D uncertain. Germline V gene sequence: CDR1 LGHDT, CDR2 YNNKEL (reference sequence). Trimming removed 1 base from V and 0 bases from J, with 14 bases in between. The CDR3 has 17 residues. The CDR3 region is CASSQVTRVQSTDTQYF. CDR3 nucleotides: TGTGCCAGCAGCCAAGTAACTCGGGTTCAAAGCACAGATACGCAGTATTTT.

CDR3 in DNA: TGTGCCAGCAGCTCGTACAGGGATCAAGAGACCCAGTACTTC. This translates into CASSSYRDQETQYF. The chain couples TRBV7-9 to TRBJ2-5; a weak D match, TRBD1 (6 bases). From germline, CDR1 is SEHNR and CDR2 FQNEAQ (reference sequence). The germline V and J ends were trimmed by 4 bases and 2 bases, with 11 bases remaining between them. This CDR3 is built from 14 residues.

The chain carries TRBV2 and TRBJ2-1; the D gene is possibly TRBD1 (5 bases). Germline lookup yields CDR1 SNHLY and CDR2 FYNNEI. The V end lost 5 bases, the J end lost 2 bases, and 13 bases lay between the germline ends. The CDR3 consists of 15 residues. CDR3 protein: CASSSRGVAYNEQFF. CDR3 bases: TGTGCCAGCAGTTCAAGGGGTGTCGCCTACAATGAGCAGTTCTTC.

In DNA form, the CDR3 reads TGTGCCAGCAGCTTAGCGGGCTCCCAAGCGTACGAGCAGTACTTC. It yields the protein CASSLAGSQAYEQYF. V gene TRBV7-3 combines with J gene TRBJ2-7; perhaps TRBD2 as D (5 bases). The CDR3 consists of 15 residues. Looked up from germline, CDR1 is SGHTA and CDR2 is FQGTGA. V was pared by 2 bases and J by 4 bases, with 15 bases between.

This clone has only one observation. CDR3: CASKGAAETQYF. In DNA form, the CDR3 reads TGTGCCAGCAAGGGGGCAGCAGAGACCCAGTACTTC. V is TRBV28 and J is TRBJ2-5; 7 bases are a match to TRBD1. CDR3 length equals 12 residues. The trim removed 7 bases at V and 4 bases at J, leaving 3 bases unmatched. CDR1 is MDHEN and CDR2 is SYDVKM in the germline V gene.

As concerns this clone: The junction departs from germline at one end; a sequencing error may be responsible. The chain recombines TRBV7-8 with TRBJ1-1, with D hard to call. Germline V gene sequence: CDR1 SGHVS, CDR2 FQNEAQ. There are 14 residues in the CDR3. The CDR3 DNA sequence: TGTGCCAGCAGCACCCAAACCGGGAACGCTGAAGCTTTCTTT. Translation: CASSTQTGNAEAFF. Together with reference TRBV7-8 and TRBJ1-1, the CDR3 gives the full variable domain: GAGVSQSPRYKVAKRGQDVALRCDPISGHVSLFWYQQALGQGPEFLTYFQNEAQLDKSGLPSDRFFAERPEGSVSTLKIQRTQQEDSAVYLCASSTQTGNAEAFFGQGTRLTVV.

The CDR3 DNA reads TGTGCCAGCTCACCATTGACACTTGAAGCTTTCTTT. Protein product: CASSPLTLEAFF. The rearrangement links TRBV18 to TRBJ1-1; D is undetermined. From germline, CDR1 is KGHSH and CDR2 LQKENI. The CDR3 has 12 residues. V gave up 2 bases and J gave up 7 bases, with 8 bases separating them. Combining the CDR3 with reference TRBV18 and TRBJ1-1 gives the whole variable domain NAGVMQNPRHLVRRRGQEARLRCSPMKGHSHVYWYRQLPEEGLKFMVYLQKENIIDESGMPKERFSAEFPKEGPSILRIQQVVRGDSAAYFCASSPLTLEAFFGQGTRLTVV.

The V gene is TRBV28, the J gene TRBJ2-3; 7 bases agree with TRBD1. The CDR3 extends over 15 amino acids. V lost 7 bases, J lost 2 bases, and 9 bases stayed unmatched. Germline-derived CDR1 and CDR2 are MDHEN and SYDVKM. The CDR3, as DNA: TGTGCCAGCAAAGGGACAGCCTTTTACACAGATACGCAGTATTTT. As protein: CASKGTAFYTDTQYF.

The V and J genes are TRBV15 and TRBJ2-7; D remains ambiguous. Trimming stripped 0 bases from V and 6 bases from J, with 12 bases between. Germline CDR1 reads LNHNV; CDR2 reads YYDKDF (reference sequence). The CDR3 contains 14 residues. Here the CDR3 DNA reads TGTGCCACCAGCAGAGATTCTCTTGTTTCCGAGCAGTACTTC. Its translation is CATSRDSLVSEQYF.

This chain uses TRBV18 with TRBJ1-5; TRBD1 might be the D (6 bases). The V and J ends lost 6 bases and 3 bases respectively, with 18 bases between them. Germline V gives CDR1 KGHSH, CDR2 LQKENI. The CDR3 spans 16 residues. CDR3 sequence reads: CASSPTQNRDNQPQHF. The CDR3 DNA sequence: TGTGCCAGCTCGCCAACACAAAACAGGGACAATCAGCCCCAGCATTTT. The whole variable domain, remainder taken from reference TRBV18 and TRBJ1-5, is NAGVMQNPRHLVRRRGQEARLRCSPMKGHSHVYWYRQLPEEGLKFMVYLQKENIIDESGMPKERFSAEFPKEGPSILRIQQVVRGDSAAYFCASSPTQNRDNQPQHFGDGTRLSIL.

The chain uses TRBV6-5 and TRBJ2-7; D is possibly TRBD2 (5 bases). The V gene's germline CDR1 is MNHEY and CDR2 SVGAGI. With 5 bases removed from V and 6 bases from J, the gap between germline ends came to 17 bases. The CDR3 has 14 residues. CDR3 sequence (DNA): TGTGCCAGCAGTCATACTAGTTCCTGGGCCGAGCAGTACTTC. Its translation: CASSHTSSWAEQYF.

In its sample, this clone was seen a few times. The J gene is TRBJ2-7, the V gene TRBV6-1; tentatively, D is TRBD1 or TRBD2 (7 bases each). This CDR3 is 17 amino acids long. V shed 3 bases and J shed 3 bases, with 21 bases lying between them. Germline V lookup: CDR1 MNHNS, CDR2 SASEGT. The chain's CDR3 is CASSERDSLWDYYEQYF. The CDR3 nucleotides read TGTGCCAGCAGTGAGCGGGACAGCCTCTGGGACTACTACGAGCAGTACTTC.

J is TRBJ1-1 and V is TRBV12-5, with D perhaps matching TRBD1 (5 bases). Per germline, CDR1 LGHNT and CDR2 FRNRAP. Trimming cost V 4 bases and J 5 bases, with 20 bases left between them. The CDR3 is 16 amino acids. The CDR3 region is CASGWMELGRGTEAFF. CDR3 bases: TGTGCTAGTGGTTGGATGGAGTTGGGCCGGGGGACTGAAGCTTTCTTT.

The CDR3 loop reads CASTRTGGNTGELFF. The CDR3 DNA is TGTGCCAGTACTCGGACAGGGGGGAACACCGGGGAGCTGTTTTTT. This sequence joins TRBV19 and TRBJ2-2; 10 nucleotides line up with TRBD1. This CDR3 region has 15 residues. The V gene's germline CDR1 is LNHDA and CDR2 SQIVND (reference sequence). Trimming at V came to 7 bases and at J to 1 base, leaving 3 bases not matched to a gene.